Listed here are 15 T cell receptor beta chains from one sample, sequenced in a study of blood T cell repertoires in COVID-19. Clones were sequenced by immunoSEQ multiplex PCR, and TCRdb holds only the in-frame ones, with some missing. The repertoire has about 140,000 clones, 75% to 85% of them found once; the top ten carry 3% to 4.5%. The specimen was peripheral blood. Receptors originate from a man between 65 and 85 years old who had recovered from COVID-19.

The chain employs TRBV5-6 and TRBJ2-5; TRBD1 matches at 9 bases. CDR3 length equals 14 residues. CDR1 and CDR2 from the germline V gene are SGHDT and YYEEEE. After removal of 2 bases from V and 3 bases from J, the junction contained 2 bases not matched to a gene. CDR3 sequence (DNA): TGTGCCAGCAGCTTACAGGGGGCTAAAGAGACCCAGTACTTC. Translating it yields CASSLQGAKETQYF.

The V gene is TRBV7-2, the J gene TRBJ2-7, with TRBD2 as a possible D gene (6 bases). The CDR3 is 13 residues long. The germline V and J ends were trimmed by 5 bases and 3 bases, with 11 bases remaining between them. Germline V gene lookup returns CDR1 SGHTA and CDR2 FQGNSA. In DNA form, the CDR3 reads TGTGCCAGCAGCCCACTAGCCTTCTACGAGCAGTACTTC. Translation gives CASSPLAFYEQYF.

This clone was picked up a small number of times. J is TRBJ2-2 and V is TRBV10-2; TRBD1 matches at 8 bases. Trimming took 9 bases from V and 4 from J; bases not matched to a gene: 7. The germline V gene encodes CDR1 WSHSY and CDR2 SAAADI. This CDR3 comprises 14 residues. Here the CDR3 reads CASIDRGSTGELFF. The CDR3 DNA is TGCGCCAGTATCGACAGGGGCAGCACCGGGGAGCTGTTTTTT.

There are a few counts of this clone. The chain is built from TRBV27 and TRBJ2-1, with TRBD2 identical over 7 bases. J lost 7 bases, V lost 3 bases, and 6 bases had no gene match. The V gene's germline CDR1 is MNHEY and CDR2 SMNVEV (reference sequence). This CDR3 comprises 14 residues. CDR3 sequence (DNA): TGTGCCAGCAGTTTTGGAATGGGGGGGAATGAGCAGTTCTTC. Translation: CASSFGMGGNEQFF.

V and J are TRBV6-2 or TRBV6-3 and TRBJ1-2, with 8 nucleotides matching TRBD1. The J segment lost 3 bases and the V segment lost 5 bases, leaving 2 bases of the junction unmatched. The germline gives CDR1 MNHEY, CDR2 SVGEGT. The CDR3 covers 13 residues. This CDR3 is CASSDRGDYGYTF. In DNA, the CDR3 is TGTGCCAGCAGTGACAGGGGAGACTATGGCTACACCTTC.

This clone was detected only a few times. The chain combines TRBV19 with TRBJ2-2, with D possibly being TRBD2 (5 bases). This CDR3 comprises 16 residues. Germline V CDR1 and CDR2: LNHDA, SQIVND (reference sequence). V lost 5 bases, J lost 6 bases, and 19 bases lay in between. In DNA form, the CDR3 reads TGTGCCAGTAGTCCCCGGGGTACCCCCGAGGCCGGGGAGCTGTTTTTT. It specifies CASSPRGTPEAGELFF.

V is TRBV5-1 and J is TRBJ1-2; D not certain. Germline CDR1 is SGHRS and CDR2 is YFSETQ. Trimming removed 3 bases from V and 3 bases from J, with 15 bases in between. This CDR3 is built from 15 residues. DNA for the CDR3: TGCGCCAGCAGCTCCGAAGAGGTAGGCGACTATGGCTACACCTTC. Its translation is CASSSEEVGDYGYTF. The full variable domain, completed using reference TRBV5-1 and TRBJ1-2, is KAGVTQTPRYLIKTRGQQVTLSCSPISGHRSVSWYQQTPGQGLQFLFEYFSETQRNKGNFPGRFSGRQFSNSRSEMNVSTLELGDSALYLCASSSEEVGDYGYTFGSGTRLTVV.

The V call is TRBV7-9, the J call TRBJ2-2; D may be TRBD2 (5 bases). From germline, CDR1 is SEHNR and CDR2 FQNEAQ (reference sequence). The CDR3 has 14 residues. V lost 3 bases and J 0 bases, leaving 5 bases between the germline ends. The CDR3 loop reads CASSLGANTGELFF. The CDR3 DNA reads TGTGCCAGCAGCTTGGGAGCGAACACCGGGGAGCTGTTTTTT.

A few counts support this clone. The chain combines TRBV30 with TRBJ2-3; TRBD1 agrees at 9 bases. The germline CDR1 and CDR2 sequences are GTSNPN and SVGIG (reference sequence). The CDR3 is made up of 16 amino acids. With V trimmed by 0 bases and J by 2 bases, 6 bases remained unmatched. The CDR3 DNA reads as TGTGCCTGGAGTGTACGTGGGACAGGGCACACAGATACGCAGTATTTT. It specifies CAWSVRGTGHTDTQYF.

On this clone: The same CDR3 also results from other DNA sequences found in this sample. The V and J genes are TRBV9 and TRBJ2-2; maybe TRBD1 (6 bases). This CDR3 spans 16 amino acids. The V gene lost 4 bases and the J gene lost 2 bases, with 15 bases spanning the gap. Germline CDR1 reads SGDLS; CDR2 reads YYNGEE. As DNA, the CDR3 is TGTGCCAGCAGCAGAACCGGACAGCTAAACACCGGGGAGCTGTTTTTT. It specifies CASSRTGQLNTGELFF.

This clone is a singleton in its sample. CDR3 sequence (DNA): TGTGCCAGTAGTATAGACCAGACAGGGAACTCCTACGAGCAGTACTTC. Translated: CASSIDQTGNSYEQYF. This rearrangement joins TRBV19 to TRBJ2-7; TRBD1 matches at 7 bases. Germline CDR1 reads LNHDA; CDR2 reads SQIVND (reference sequence). V was clipped by 0 bases and J by 0 bases; unmatched bases: 5. The CDR3 extends over 16 amino acids.

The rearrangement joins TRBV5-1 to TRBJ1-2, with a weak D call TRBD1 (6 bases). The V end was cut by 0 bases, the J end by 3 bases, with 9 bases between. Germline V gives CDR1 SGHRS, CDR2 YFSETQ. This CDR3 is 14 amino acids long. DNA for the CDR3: TGCGCCAGCAGCTTGGGATGGACAGACTATGGCTACACCTTC. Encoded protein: CASSLGWTDYGYTF.

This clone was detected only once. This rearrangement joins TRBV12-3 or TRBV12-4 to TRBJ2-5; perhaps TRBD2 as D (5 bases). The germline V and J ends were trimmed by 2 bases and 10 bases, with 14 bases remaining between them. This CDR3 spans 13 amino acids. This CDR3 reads CASSLFPGSDQYF. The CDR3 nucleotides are TGTGCCAGCAGTTTATTTCCGGGATCGGACCAGTACTTC.

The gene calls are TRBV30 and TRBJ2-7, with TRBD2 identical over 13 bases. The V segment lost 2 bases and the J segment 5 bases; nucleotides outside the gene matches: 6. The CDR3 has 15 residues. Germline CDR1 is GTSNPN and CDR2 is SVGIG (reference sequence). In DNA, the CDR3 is TGTGCCTGGAGTCCCGGGACTAGCGGGACCCACGAGCAGTACTTC. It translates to CAWSPGTSGTHEQYF.

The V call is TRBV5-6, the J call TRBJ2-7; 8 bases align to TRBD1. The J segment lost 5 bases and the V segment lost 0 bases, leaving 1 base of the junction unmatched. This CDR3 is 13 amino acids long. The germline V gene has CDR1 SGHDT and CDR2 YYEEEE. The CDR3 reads CASSLGQGNEQYF. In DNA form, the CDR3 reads TGTGCCAGCAGCTTGGGACAGGGGAACGAGCAGTACTTC.